A selection of T cell receptor beta chains follows, all from one sample in a study of blood T cells in healthy people across ages. A single record per CDR3 protein comes from TCRdb applying MiXCR to the 5' RACE reads. The data contain hundreds of thousands of distinct CDR3 sequences, roughly 44% of them singletons. The source material was blood. Receptors were obtained from a man aged 55 to 69 in good health. The conserved cysteine and the conserved F or W are not part of the CDR3 here.

v_call cdr3_aa
TRBV12-3/TRBV12-4 ASSFGSGGASSSYNEQF
TRBV28 ASTRRGSYNSPLH
TRBV6-5 ASSYSRDRGQFF
TRBV20-1 SARGQNLTDTQY
TRBV12-3/TRBV12-4 ASSSAGGPHNEQF
TRBV7-2 ASSLVGQGARWNTGELF
TRBV7-6 ASSSQSGGYTDTQY
TRBV12-3/TRBV12-4 ASSFGVGSYEQY
TRBV30 AWSPTSGTSETQY
TRBV20-1 SARDLSGGIETQY
TRBV12-3/TRBV12-4 ASRGARTTLQETQY
TRBV4-3 ASSQVGRGADTQY
TRBV6-5 ASTIDTPGRSPLH
TRBV7-2 ASSFPRGLALGDTQY